This T cell receptor beta chain appears in the sequencing data of a study of CD8 T cells in Susac syndrome. V gave up 1 base and J gave up 4 bases, with 10 bases separating them. This CDR3 spans 14 amino acids. RNA in amounts of roughly 0.5 to 1 ug was reverse transcribed with random hexamers. An immunoSEQ multiplex PCR generated amplified TCR beta CDR3 products spanning 54 Vbeta and 13 Jbeta. TCRdb independently ran MiXCR on the immunoSEQ multiplex PCR reads; one entry per CDR3 protein. Among approximately 190,000 distinct CDR3 sequences listed, 90% to 97% were seen once. Sequenced: CD4+ T cells from PBMCs. The receptor was derived from a human donor with Susac syndrome. The V call is TRBV12-3 or TRBV12-4, the J call TRBJ2-5, with D perhaps matching TRBD2 (6 bases). For the CDR3, the DNA is TGTGCCAGCAGTTTAGTGGGGGGTCCAGAGACCCAGTACTTC. Amino acids: CASSLVGGPETQYF.